These T cell receptor beta chains were read from a single sample in a study of memory CD4+ T cells and cytomegalovirus serostatus. TCRdb keeps only in-frame clones here, not all; method: immunoSEQ multiplex PCR. The table lists about 61,000 clones, roughly four fifths of them singletons. The sample was memory CD4+ T cells from blood. All receptors come from an adult in good health and CMV-seronegative. CDR3s include the opening cysteine and the closing phenylalanine or tryptophan. A D gene is named only where the DNA matches it firmly. Rows may omit the clone size; those that give it use once, few, many or a size class.

v_gene,j_gene,abundance,len,d_gene,CDR3aa,CDR3nt
TRBV10-1,TRBJ1-1,NA,14,NA,CASSESGGITEAFF,TGCGCCAGCAGTGAGTCCGGGGGGATCACTGAAGCTTTCTTT
TRBV19,TRBJ2-7,NA,14,NA,CASSTLDSSYEQYF,TGTGCCAGTAGTACATTGGACAGTTCCTACGAGCAGTACTTC
TRBV5-4,TRBJ2-3,few,15,TRBD1,CASFDRGEGTDTQYF,TGTGCCAGCTTCGACAGGGGAGAGGGCACAGATACGCAGTATTTT
TRBV27,TRBJ1-5,NA,17,NA,CASSLSGWGAGNQPQHF,TGTGCCAGCAGTTTATCGGGGTGGGGGGCTGGCAATCAGCCCCAGCATTTT
TRBV7-8,TRBJ2-5,NA,13,TRBD2,CASSPGGRKTQYF,TGTGCCAGCAGCCCCGGGGGGAGGAAGACCCAGTACTTC
TRBV11-2,TRBJ2-1,NA,16,TRBD2,CASTSLAADSYNEQFF,TGTGCCAGCACCTCACTAGCGGCAGACTCCTACAATGAGCAGTTCTTC
TRBV4-2,TRBJ2-1,NA,16,NA,CASSQVTGVGYNEQFF,TGTGCCAGCAGCCAAGTGACGGGAGTGGGCTACAATGAGCAGTTCTTC
TRBV28,TRBJ1-1,NA,13,NA,CASRGQGNTEAFF,TGTGCCAGCAGGGGGCAGGGGAACACTGAAGCTTTCTTT
TRBV19,TRBJ1-2,NA,13,NA,CASSIGEGRGYTF,TGTGCCAGTAGTATCGGTGAGGGACGCGGCTACACCTTC
TRBV21-1,TRBJ1-1,once,18,NA,CASSHLWDRDLGSTEAFF,TGTGCCAGCAGCCACCTATGGGACAGGGATCTGGGAAGCACTGAAGCTTTCTTT
TRBV2,TRBJ1-1,few,10,NA,CASSAVEAFF,TGTGCCAGCAGTGCGGTTGAAGCTTTCTTT
TRBV6-5,TRBJ1-5,NA,14,TRBD1,CASSSDRVFQPQHF,TGTGCCAGCAGTTCCGACAGGGTGTTTCAGCCCCAGCATTTT
TRBV18,TRBJ1-2,NA,16,TRBD1,CASSDSRDRAAGGYTF,TGTGCCAGCTCAGACAGCCGGGACAGGGCTGCGGGGGGCTACACCTTC
TRBV5-4,TRBJ2-3,NA,18,TRBD2,CASSSEGLAGESTDTQYF,TGTGCCAGCAGCTCGGAGGGTCTAGCGGGGGAGAGCACAGATACGCAGTATTTT
TRBV19,TRBJ1-4,NA,14,TRBD1,CASSPGTANEKLFF,TGTGCCAGTAGTCCCGGGACAGCAAATGAAAAACTGTTTTTT
TRBV5-1,TRBJ1-5,few,16,NA,CARPGPKKCGNQPQHF,TGCGCCAGACCGGGACCGAAGAAGTGCGGCAATCAGCCCCAGCATTTT
TRBV30,TRBJ1-6,NA,14,NA,CAWSATAYNSPLHF,TGTGCCTGGAGCGCAACCGCCTATAATTCACCCCTCCACTTT
TRBV9,TRBJ2-2,NA,12,NA,CASGRNTGELFF,TGTGCCAGCGGGAGGAACACCGGGGAGCTGTTTTTT
TRBV7-8,TRBJ2-3,NA,14,TRBD2,CASGRGLGRDTQYF,TGTGCCAGCGGCCGGGGACTAGGCCGAGATACGCAGTATTTT
TRBV6-1,TRBJ1-5,once,16,NA,CASSEALPGVNQPQHF,TGTGCCAGCAGTGAAGCACTCCCAGGGGTTAATCAGCCCCAGCATTTT
TRBV6-5,TRBJ2-7,NA,14,NA,CASSSDSPPYEQYF,TGTGCCAGCAGTTCAGACAGTCCTCCCTACGAGCAGTACTTC
TRBV15,TRBJ1-4,NA,19,TRBD1,CATSREPPGQGTTNEKLFF,TGTGCCACCAGCAGAGAACCACCGGGACAGGGGACAACTAATGAAAAACTGTTTTTT
TRBV5-1,TRBJ2-1,NA,13,NA,CASSLSWDNEQFF,TGCGCCAGCAGCTTGTCCTGGGACAATGAGCAGTTCTTC
TRBV11-2,TRBJ1-1,NA,13,NA,CASSLTLNTEAFF,TGTGCCAGCAGCTTAACATTGAACACTGAAGCTTTCTTT
TRBV5-6,TRBJ2-3,NA,15,TRBD2,CASGVAGGRTDTQYF,TGTGCCAGCGGGGTAGCGGGGGGCAGGACAGATACGCAGTATTTT
TRBV2,TRBJ1-1,NA,13,NA,CASGGGGDTEAFF,TGTGCCAGCGGGGGCGGTGGGGACACTGAAGCTTTCTTT
TRBV6-5,TRBJ2-7,NA,13,NA,CASTRGASYEQYF,TGTGCCAGCACCAGAGGGGCTTCCTACGAGCAGTACTTC
TRBV9,TRBJ2-2,NA,13,NA,CASSVQHTGELFF,TGTGCCAGCAGCGTCCAGCACACCGGGGAGCTGTTTTTT
TRBV5-4,TRBJ1-4,NA,15,NA,CASSSGVNRNEKLFF,TGTGCCAGCAGCTCAGGGGTTAACAGGAATGAAAAACTGTTTTTT
TRBV11-2,TRBJ1-3,NA,14,NA,CASSLVGQVDTIYF,TGTGCCAGCAGCTTAGTAGGGCAGGTGGACACCATATATTTT
TRBV2,TRBJ1-1,NA,15,NA,CASRGTGNVNTEAFF,TGTGCCAGCAGGGGGACGGGAAACGTGAACACTGAAGCTTTCTTT
TRBV2,TRBJ2-7,few,14,TRBD1,CASRSRQGINRLDF,TGTGCCAGCAGGTCTCGACAGGGGATAAATCGTTTGGACTTC
TRBV2,TRBJ1-2,NA,14,NA,CASSGLLGNYGYTF,TGTGCCAGTAGCGGACTCCTAGGGAACTATGGCTACACCTTC
TRBV5-1,TRBJ1-1,once,15,NA,CASSLGPGLAAEAFF,TGCGCCAGCAGCTTGGGGCCGGGGCTCGCCGCTGAAGCTTTCTTT
TRBV11-2,TRBJ2-4,NA,14,TRBD1,CASSSDRGGNIQYF,TGTGCCAGCAGTTCTGACAGGGGGGGAAACATTCAGTACTTC
TRBV5-1,TRBJ2-3,NA,14,NA,CASSLGTSTDTQYF,TGCGCCAGCAGCTTGGGGACTTCCACCGATACGCAGTATTTT
TRBV7-8,TRBJ2-7,once,16,NA,CASSRGRLATFYEQYF,TGTGCCAGCAGCCGAGGCCGTCTAGCGACTTTCTACGAGCAGTACTTC
TRBV4-2,TRBJ2-3,NA,17,TRBD2,CASSQARGGGPGDTQYF,TGTGCCAGCAGCCAAGCTCGGGGGGGAGGGCCGGGGGATACGCAGTATTTT
TRBV5-8,TRBJ2-5,NA,14,NA,CASSRANRFETQYF,TGTGCCAGCAGCCGGGCGAACAGGTTCGAGACCCAGTACTTC
TRBV18,TRBJ1-4,NA,16,TRBD1,CASSPQGALANEKLFF,TGTGCCAGCTCACCACAGGGGGCGTTGGCTAATGAAAAACTGTTTTTT
TRBV18,TRBJ2-3,NA,20,TRBD2,CASSPYGSGSIESNTDTQYF,TGTGCCAGCTCACCATATGGGAGCGGGAGTATTGAATCTAACACAGATACGCAGTATTTT
TRBV14,TRBJ2-1,NA,13,NA,CASSDWRGNEQFF,TGTGCCAGCAGCGACTGGCGCGGCAATGAGCAGTTCTTC
TRBV7-2,TRBJ2-1,once,15,TRBD2,CASSSIAGGYNEQFF,TGTGCCAGCAGTTCCATTGCGGGGGGCTACAATGAGCAGTTCTTC
TRBV2,TRBJ2-3,NA,15,NA,CARTVTSSGTDTQYF,TGTGCCAGGACCGTTACTAGCTCGGGAACAGATACGCAGTATTTT
TRBV5-6,TRBJ2-5,NA,14,TRBD2,CASSLGLAGETQYF,TGTGCCAGCAGCCTGGGGCTAGCGGGGGAGACCCAGTACTTC
TRBV7-2,TRBJ1-6,NA,15,TRBD1,CASSPGGGFPSPLHF,TGTGCCAGCAGTCCAGGGGGGGGTTTCCCCTCACCCCTCCACTTT
TRBV30,TRBJ1-2,NA,12,NA,CAWSVVGSGYTF,TGTGCCTGGAGTGTAGTGGGTTCTGGCTACACCTTC
TRBV30,TRBJ1-1,NA,12,NA,CAWSQGGPEAFF,TGTGCCTGGAGTCAAGGAGGTCCTGAAGCTTTCTTT
TRBV5-6,TRBJ2-5,NA,13,TRBD2,CASSLLGTKTQYF,TGTGCCAGCAGCTTGTTGGGGACTAAGACCCAGTACTTC
TRBV6-1,TRBJ2-1,NA,14,TRBD2,CASSEPGLAGGQFF,TGTGCCAGCAGTGAGCCTGGGCTAGCGGGAGGGCAGTTCTTC
TRBV2,TRBJ1-4,NA,14,TRBD1,CASSDGQGLGKLFF,TGTGCCAGCAGTGATGGACAGGGGTTGGGAAAACTGTTTTTT
TRBV5-3,TRBJ2-7,NA,13,TRBD1,CARSLDRGYEQYF,TGTGCCAGAAGCTTGGACAGGGGTTACGAGCAGTACTTC
TRBV7-9,TRBJ1-5,NA,16,NA,CASSPPGRTDNQPQHF,TGTGCCAGCAGCCCCCCCGGGAGGACAGACAATCAGCCCCAGCATTTT
TRBV28,TRBJ2-5,NA,12,NA,CASRSDSGTQYF,TGTGCCAGCCGGAGCGATAGTGGAACCCAGTACTTC